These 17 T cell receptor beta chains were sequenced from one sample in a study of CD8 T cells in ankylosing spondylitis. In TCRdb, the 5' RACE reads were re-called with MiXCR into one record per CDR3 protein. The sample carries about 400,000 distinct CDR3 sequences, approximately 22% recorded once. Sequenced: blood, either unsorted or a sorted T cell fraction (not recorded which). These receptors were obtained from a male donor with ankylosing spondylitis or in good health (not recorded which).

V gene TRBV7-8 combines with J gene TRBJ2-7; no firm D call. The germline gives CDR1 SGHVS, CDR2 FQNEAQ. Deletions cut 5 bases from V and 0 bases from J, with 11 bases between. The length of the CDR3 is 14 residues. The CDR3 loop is CASSQDGDSYEQYF. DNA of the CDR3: TGTGCCAGCAGCCAGGACGGAGACTCCTACGAGCAGTACTTC.

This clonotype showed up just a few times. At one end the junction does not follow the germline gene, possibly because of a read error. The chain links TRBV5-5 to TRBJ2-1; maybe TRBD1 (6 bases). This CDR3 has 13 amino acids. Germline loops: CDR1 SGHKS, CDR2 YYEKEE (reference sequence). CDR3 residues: CASSLPGHNEQFF. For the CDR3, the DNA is TGTGCCAGCAGCCTTCCGGGACACAACGAGCAGTTCTTC.

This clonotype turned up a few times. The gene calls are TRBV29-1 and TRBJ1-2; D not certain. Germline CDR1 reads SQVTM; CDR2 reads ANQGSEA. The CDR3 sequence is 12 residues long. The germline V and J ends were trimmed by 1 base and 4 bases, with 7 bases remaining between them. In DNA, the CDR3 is TGCAGCGTTGAAGGTTACAGCTATGGCTACACCTTC. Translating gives CSVEGYSYGYTF.

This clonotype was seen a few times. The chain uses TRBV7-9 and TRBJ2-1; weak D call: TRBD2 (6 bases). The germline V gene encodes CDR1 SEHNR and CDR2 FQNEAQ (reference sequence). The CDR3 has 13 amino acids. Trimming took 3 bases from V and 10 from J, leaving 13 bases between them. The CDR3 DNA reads TGTGCCAGCAGCTTTCTTTTAGCGGACGAGCAGTTCTTC. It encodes CASSFLLADEQFF.

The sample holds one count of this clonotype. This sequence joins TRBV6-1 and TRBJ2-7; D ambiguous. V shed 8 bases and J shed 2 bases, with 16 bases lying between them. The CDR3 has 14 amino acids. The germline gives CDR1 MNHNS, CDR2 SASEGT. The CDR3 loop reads CASRGSGPPYEQYF. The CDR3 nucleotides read TGTGCCAGCCGAGGATCGGGCCCCCCCTACGAGCAGTACTTC.

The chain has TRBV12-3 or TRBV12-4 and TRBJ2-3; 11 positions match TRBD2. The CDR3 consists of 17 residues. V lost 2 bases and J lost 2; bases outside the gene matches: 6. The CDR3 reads CASSLRLAGTVTDTQYF. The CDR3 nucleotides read TGTGCCAGCAGTTTAAGACTAGCGGGGACCGTCACAGATACGCAGTATTTT.

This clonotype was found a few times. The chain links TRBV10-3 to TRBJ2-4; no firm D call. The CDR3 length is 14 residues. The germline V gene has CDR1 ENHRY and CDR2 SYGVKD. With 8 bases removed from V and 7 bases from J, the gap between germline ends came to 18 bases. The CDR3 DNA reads TGTGCCATCGGAACCGAGGCTGCCTTCAACATTCAGTACTTC. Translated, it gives CAIGTEAAFNIQYF.

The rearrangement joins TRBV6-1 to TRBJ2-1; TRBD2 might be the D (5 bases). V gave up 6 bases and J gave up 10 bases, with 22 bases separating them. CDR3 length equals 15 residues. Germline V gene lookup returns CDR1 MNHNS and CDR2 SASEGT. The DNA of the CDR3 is TGTGCCAGCAGCGCCTTCTCGGGGTCCCCTTGGGAGCAGTTCTTC. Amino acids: CASSAFSGSPWEQFF.

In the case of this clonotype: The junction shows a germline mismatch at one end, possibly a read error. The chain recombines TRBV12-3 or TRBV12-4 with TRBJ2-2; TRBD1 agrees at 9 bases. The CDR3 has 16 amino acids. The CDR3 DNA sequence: TGTGGCAGCAGTGACAGGGGGGCGGCGGACACCGGGGAGCTGTTTTTT. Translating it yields CGSSDRGAADTGELFF.

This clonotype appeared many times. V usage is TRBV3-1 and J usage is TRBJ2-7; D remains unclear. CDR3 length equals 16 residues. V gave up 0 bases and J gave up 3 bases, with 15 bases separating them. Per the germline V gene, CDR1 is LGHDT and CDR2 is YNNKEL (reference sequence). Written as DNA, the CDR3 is TGTGCCAGCAGCCAAGATAAGCCGTCAGATTTCTACGAGCAGTACTTC. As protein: CASSQDKPSDFYEQYF.

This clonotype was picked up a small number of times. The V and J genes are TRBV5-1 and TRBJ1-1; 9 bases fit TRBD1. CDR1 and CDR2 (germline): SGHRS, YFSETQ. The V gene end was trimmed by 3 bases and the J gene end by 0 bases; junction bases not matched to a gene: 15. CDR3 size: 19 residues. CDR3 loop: CASSSGQGGYLRMNTEAFF. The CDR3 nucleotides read TGCGCCAGCAGCTCGGGACAGGGAGGGTACCTTCGCATGAACACTGAAGCTTTCTTT.

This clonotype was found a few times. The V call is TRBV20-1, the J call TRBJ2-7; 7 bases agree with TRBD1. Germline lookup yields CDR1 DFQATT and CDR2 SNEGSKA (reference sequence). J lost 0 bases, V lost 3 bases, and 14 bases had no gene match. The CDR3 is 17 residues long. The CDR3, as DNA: TGCAGTGCTAGGGAGCGGCCCCGGGACAGCCTCTCCTACGAGCAGTACTTC. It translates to CSARERPRDSLSYEQYF.

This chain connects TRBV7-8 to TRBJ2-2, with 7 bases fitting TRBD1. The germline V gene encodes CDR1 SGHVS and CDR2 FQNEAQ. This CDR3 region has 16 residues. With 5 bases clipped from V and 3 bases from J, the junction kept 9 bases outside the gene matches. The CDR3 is CASSQRTGRDTGELFF. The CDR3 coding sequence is TGTGCCAGCAGCCAGAGGACAGGCAGAGACACCGGGGAGCTGTTTTTT.

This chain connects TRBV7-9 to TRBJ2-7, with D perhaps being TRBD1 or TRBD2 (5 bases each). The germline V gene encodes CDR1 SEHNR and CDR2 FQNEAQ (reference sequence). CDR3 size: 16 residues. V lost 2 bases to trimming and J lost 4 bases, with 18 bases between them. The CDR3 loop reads CASSLLLGDGLYEQYF. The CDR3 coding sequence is TGTGCCAGCAGCTTACTATTAGGGGACGGACTTTACGAGCAGTACTTC.

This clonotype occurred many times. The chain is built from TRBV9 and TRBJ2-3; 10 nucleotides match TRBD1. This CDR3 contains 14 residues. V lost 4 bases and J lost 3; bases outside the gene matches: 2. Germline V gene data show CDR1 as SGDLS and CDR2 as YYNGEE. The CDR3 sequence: CASSPGQGTDTQYF. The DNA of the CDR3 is TGTGCCAGCAGCCCGGGACAGGGGACAGATACGCAGTATTTT.

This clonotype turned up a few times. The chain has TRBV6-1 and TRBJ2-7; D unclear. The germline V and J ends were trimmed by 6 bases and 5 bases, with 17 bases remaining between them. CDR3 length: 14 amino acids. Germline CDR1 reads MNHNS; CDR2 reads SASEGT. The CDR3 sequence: CASRGPGSVHEQYF. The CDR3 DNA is TGTGCCAGCAGAGGCCCGGGCAGTGTCCACGAGCAGTACTTC.

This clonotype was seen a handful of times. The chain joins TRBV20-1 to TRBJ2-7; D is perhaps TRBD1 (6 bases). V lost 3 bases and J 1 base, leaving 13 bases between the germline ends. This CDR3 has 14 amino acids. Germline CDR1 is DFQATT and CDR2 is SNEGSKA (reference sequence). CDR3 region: CSASWGLGSYEQYF. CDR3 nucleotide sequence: TGCAGTGCTAGCTGGGGGCTTGGATCCTACGAGCAGTACTTC.